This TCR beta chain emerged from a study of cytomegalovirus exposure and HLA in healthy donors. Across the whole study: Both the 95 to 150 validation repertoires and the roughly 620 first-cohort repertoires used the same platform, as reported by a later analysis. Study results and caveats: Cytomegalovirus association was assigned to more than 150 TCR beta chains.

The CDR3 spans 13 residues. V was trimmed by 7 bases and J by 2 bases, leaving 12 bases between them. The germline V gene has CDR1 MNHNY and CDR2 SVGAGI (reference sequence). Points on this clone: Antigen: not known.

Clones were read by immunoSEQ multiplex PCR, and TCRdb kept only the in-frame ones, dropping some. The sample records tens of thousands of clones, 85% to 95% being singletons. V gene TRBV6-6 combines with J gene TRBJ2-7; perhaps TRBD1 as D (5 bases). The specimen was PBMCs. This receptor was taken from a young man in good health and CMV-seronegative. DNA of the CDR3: TGTGCCAGCACCGACAGCGATACCTACGAGCAGTACTTC. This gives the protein CASTDSDTYEQYF.